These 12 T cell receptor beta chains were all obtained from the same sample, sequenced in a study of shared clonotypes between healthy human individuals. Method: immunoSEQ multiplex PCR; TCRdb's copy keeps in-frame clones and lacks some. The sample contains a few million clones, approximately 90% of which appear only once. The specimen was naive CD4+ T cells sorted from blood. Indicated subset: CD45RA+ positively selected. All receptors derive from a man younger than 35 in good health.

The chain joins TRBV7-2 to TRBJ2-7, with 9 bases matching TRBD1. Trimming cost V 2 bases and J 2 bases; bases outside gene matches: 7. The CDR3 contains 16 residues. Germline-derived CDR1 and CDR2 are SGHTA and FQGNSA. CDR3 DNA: TGTGCCAGCAGCTTAAGGGGATGGGACAGGGCCTACGAGCAGTACTTC. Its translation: CASSLRGWDRAYEQYF. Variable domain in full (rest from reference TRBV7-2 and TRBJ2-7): GAGVSQSPSNKVTEKGKDVELRCDPISGHTALYWYRQSLGQGLEFLIYFQGNSAPDKSGLPSDRFSAERTGGSVSTLTIQRTQQEDSAVYLCASSLRGWDRAYEQYFGPGTRLTVT.

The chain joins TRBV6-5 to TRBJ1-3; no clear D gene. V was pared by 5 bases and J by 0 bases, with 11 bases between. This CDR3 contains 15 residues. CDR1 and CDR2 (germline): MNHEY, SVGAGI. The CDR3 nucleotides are TGTGCCAGCAGTCGAGGACTGTTCTCTGGAAACACCATATATTTT. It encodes CASSRGLFSGNTIYF.

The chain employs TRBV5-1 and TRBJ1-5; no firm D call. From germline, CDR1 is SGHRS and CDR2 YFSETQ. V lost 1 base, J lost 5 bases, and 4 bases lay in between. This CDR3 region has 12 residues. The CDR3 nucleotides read TGCGCCAGCAGCTTGAGCGATCAGCCCCAGCATTTT. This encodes CASSLSDQPQHF.

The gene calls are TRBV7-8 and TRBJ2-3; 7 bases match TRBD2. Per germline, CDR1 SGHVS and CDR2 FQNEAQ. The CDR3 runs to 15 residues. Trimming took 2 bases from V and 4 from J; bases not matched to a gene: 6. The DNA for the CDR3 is TGTGCCAGCAGCTTAAATCAGCGGGACTCAGATACGCAGTATTTT. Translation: CASSLNQRDSDTQYF.

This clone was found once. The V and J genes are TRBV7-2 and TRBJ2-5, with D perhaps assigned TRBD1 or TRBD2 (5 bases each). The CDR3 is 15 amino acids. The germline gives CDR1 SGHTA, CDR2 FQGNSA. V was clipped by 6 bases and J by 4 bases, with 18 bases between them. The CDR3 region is CASRSQPGAGETQYF. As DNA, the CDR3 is TGTGCCAGCAGGTCCCAACCTGGGGCGGGAGAGACCCAGTACTTC. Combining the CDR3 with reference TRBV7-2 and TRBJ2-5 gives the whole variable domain GAGVSQSPSNKVTEKGKDVELRCDPISGHTALYWYRQSLGQGLEFLIYFQGNSAPDKSGLPSDRFSAERTGGSVSTLTIQRTQQEDSAVYLCASRSQPGAGETQYFGPGTRLLVL.

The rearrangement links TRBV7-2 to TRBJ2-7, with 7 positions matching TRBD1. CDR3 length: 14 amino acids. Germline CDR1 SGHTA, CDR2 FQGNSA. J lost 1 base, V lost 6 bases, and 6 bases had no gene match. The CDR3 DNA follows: TGTGCCAGCAGTCCAGGGGGTCGGTCCTACGAGCAGTACTTC. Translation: CASSPGGRSYEQYF.

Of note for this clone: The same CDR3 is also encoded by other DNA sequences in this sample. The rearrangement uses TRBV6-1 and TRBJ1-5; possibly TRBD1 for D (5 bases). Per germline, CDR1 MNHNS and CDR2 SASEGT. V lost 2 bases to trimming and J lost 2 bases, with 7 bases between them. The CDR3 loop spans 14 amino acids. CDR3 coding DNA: TGTGCCAGCAGTGAATGGGGGGGCAATCAGCCCCAGCATTTT. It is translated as CASSEWGGNQPQHF.

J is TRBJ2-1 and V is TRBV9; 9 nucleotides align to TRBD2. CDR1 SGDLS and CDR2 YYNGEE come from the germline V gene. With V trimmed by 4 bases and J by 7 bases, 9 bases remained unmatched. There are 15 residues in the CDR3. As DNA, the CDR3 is TGTGCCAGCAGCCTAAGGGCGGGAGGGCCAAATGAGCAGTTCTTC. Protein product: CASSLRAGGPNEQFF.

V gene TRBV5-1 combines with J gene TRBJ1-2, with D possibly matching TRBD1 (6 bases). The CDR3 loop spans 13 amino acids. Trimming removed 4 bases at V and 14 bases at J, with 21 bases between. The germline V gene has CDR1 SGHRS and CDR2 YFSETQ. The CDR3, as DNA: TGCGCCAGCAGCCTAGCAGGGGCCCCTCACGTAACCTTC. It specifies CASSLAGAPHVTF.

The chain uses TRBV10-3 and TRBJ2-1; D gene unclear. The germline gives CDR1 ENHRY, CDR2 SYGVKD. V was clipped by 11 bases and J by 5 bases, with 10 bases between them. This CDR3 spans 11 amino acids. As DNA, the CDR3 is TGTGCCTCAGGTATAAACAATGAGCAGTTCTTC. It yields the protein CASGINNEQFF.

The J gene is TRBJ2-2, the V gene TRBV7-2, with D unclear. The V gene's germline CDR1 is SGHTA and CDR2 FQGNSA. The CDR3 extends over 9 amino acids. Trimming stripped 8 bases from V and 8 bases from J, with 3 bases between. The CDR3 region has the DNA TGTGCCAGCTCGGGGGAGCTGTTTTTT. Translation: CASSGELFF.

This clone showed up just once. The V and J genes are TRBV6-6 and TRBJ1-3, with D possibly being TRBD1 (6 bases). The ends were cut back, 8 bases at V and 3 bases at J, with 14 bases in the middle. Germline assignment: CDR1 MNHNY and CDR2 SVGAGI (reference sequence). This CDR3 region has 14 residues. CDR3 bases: TGTGCCAGCGAGGGGGGTTGGGGTGGAAACACCATATATTTT. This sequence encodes CASEGGWGGNTIYF.